This TCR beta chain was identified in a study of beta chain features in type 1 diabetes listed by TCRdb under 2018. Broadly, across the study: Mean age, gender distribution, total cell number and subset yield were not different between patients and healthy donors. The study compared the TCRB repertoires of sorted circulating CD4+ T cell subsets in recently diagnosed type 1 diabetes patients with those in matched healthy donors. Regulatory and stem cell-like memory subsets were isolated from only 8 patients and roughly eight healthy donors, whereas naive and central memory subsets came from all 30 or so donors. Across all samples, fewer than 130 million sorted cells were examined, and cell number per subset correlated strongly with RNA yield. The full study reports these points: Naive, central memory and regulatory TCRB repertoires appeared to be more similar among patients than among healthy donors. Fewer insertions and more nucleotide deletions at VDJ recombination sites were observed in patients with type 1 diabetes, implying thymic rearrangement abnormalities. A moderate but significant shortening of TCRB CDR3 length was observed in type 1 diabetes patients in all four CD4+ subsets. HLA sub-analyses involved small numbers of individuals, so any influence of HLA type on TCRB rearrangement remained unresolved. PCR may preferentially amplify shorter templates, but because patient and control samples were amplified and corrected together, any resulting skew would affect both groups equally. Sequencing cDNA rather than genomic DNA could over-represent highly expressing activated cells, although activation and CD3 levels did not differ between groups.

Each donor gave one peripheral blood draw, roughly 0.11 L on average, collected into heparinised tubes. Using a panel that included CD45RO, CCR7, CD25, CD127, CD95 and CD27, naive, central memory, regulatory and stem cell-like memory CD4+ T cells were sorted on a BD FACSAria II. Purity was above 95% for every sorted population. Right away, PBMCs were isolated by Lymphoprep density gradient centrifugation and were stained directly, with no culture step. To minimize batch effects, samples were stained and sorted in pairs, one healthy donor with one patient per experiment. The High Capacity cDNA Reverse Transcription Kit was used to reverse transcribe all of the isolated RNA, meaning that expressed TCRB transcripts were what got sequenced. Naive, central memory and regulatory T cell samples underwent deep immunoSEQ sequencing, averaging about 3.3 million total reads per sample. After sorted cells were lysed in RLT buffer, RNA was extracted with DNase-treated RNeasy Micro or Mini kits, with the choice depending on cell number. To prevent cross-contamination, each cell subset was processed individually, whereas patient and healthy donor samples were processed jointly. The immunoSEQ multiplex PCR was used to amplify TCRB sequences from cDNA, generating 87-bp fragments that spanned the CDR3 region. Sequencing of the amplicons was performed on the Illumina HiSeq platform. Under the source paper's analysis protocol: PCR bias was computationally corrected using synthetic template baselines, reads within Hamming distance 2 were collapsed, and singletons that could not be merged were discarded. Reads were aligned against IMGT to assign V, D and J genes, CDR3 length and insertions or deletions at six rearrangement sites. Within each subset, clonotype counts were normalized to sorted cell number, and only after that were true diversity and Gini coefficients computed with the tcR R package. The overlap coefficient, calculated on TCRB nucleotide sequences, was used to quantify repertoire sharing. Out-of-frame TCRB sequences from naive cells were analyzed to stand in for the pre-selection repertoire. In TCRdb, the immuneACCESS table is reduced to in-frame sequences with V and J assigned. These tables do not hold every clone; where another copy was compared, an unresolved V gene accounts for under half, and the others remain unexplained. The DNA gave D and trimming, while V, J and clone size come from that table. Across this sample there are hundreds of thousands of clones, with roughly 16% seen only once. The ten most abundant clones make up 0.02% to 0.025% of the sample.

Via the germline V gene (reference sequence), CDR1 is SEHNR and CDR2 FQNEAQ. V is clipped by 2 bases and J by 2 bases, and the sequence between their germline boundaries is 5 bases long. Taken from cysteine to phenylalanine, the CDR3 has 13 residues. The retained sequence is limited to the CDR3, 39 bases, with the frame set at the first base. This clone appeared a few times. Its antigen is still unknown. Base-call qualities are not available, and no considerably larger clone is one nucleotide away. This TCR derives from a woman aged 18-35 years in good health. This receptor chain uses TRBV7-9 and TRBJ2-3; the D gene remains uncertain. The sequencing input was naive CD4+ T cells from blood. Per the publication, the cell subset or site label means: true naive CD4+ T cells. CDR3 reads: CASSLQYTDTQYF. The sequenced DNA is TGTGCCAGCAGCTTACAGTACACAGATACGCAGTATTTT.